The clone carrying this TCR beta chain came up a few times. Its antigen remains unidentified. The data derive from a study of blood T cells in healthy people across ages. Study outcomes and limitations: PBMC samples, being unsorted, prevented any conclusive comparison of naive and antigen-experienced cells.

Germline V gene lookup returns CDR1 MGHRA and CDR2 YSYEKL. The CDR3 is 14 amino acids. V gave up 4 bases and J gave up 4 bases, with 14 bases separating them. The draw of peripheral blood yielded approximately 10 milliliters from each donor. The amount of total RNA extracted per sample was at least 6 micrograms. Together with a sample-barcoded 5' primer, a J-beta primer mix was included in a second PCR lasting about 7 to 12 cycles. One entry per CDR3 protein results from TCRdb running MiXCR on the 5' RACE reads. The sample yields 750,000 to 950,000 distinct CDR3 sequences, 25% to 35% seen once. These same data were also listed under a study on T cells of mothers and their children. That report notes: Related and unrelated pairs show TCR recombination output that thymic selection shapes similarly.

This receptor was identified in a woman aged 40 to 55 in good health. Sequenced input: blood. This chain links TRBV4-1 with TRBJ2-7, with D perhaps matching TRBD1 or TRBD2 (5 bases each). In DNA, the CDR3 is TGCGCCAGCAGCCCCCGAGGGGTTGGATACGAGCAGTACTTC. Translated: CASSPRGVGYEQYF.